Here is one TCR beta chain with its context. Its specific antigen is unknown. The method behind the library was the immunoSEQ multiplex PCR assay. The multiplex PCR relied on a mix of 60 forward primers for TCR Vbeta segments and 13 reverse primers for TCR Jbeta segments. Amplification of the CDR3 region of rearranged TCR beta genes was performed with a multiplex PCR assay on genomic DNA. On the Illumina HiSeq System, the amplified TCR beta libraries were sequenced as 87-base-pair reads. In the original analysis: Across the roughly 700 repertoires, a later analysis counted 78 million or so unique TCR beta chains, roughly 11 million of which were shared by at least two donors. A nearest-neighbor algorithm error-corrected the raw reads and collapsed the reads into unique sequences, merging closely related sequences to remove PCR and sequencing errors. To assign V, D and J gene segments, CDR3 sequences were aligned to IMGT reference sequences. Each retained sequence needed at least a six-nucleotide match to both a V gene segment and a J gene segment. Rearrangements were classified as productive when the CDR3 lacked stop codons and remained in frame with V and J, and all other rearrangements were classified as non-productive. CDR3 was defined by IMGT convention, running from the second conserved V-encoded cysteine to the conserved J-encoded phenylalanine. The earlier analysis of about 620 of the donors excluded sequences that lacked an unambiguous match to a single V gene segment. An earlier analysis of fewer than 750 of the donors called V segments functional above 56.7% productive rearrangements and segregating when the between-donor standard deviation exceeded 5%. A statistical classification framework was built for diagnosing cytomegalovirus status from the catalog of TCR beta chain sequences. A later analysis assigned V and J genes by comparing TCR nucleotide sequences with IMGT/GENE-DB human TR gene sequences. In a later analysis, CDR3 sequences and most-parsimonious VDJ recombination scenarios were assigned using the TCRdist pipeline. In a later analysis, each TCR beta chain was defined by its CDR3 amino acid sequence together with its V-gene family, and reads lacking a unique V-gene family were excluded. In a later analysis, 450 to 600 highly shared, low-generation-probability nucleotide sequences were removed to address suspected cross-contamination and a sequencing artifact. For each public chain, a later analysis derived a clonal expansion index from normalized ranks of inferred template counts within each repertoire. In a later analysis, generation probabilities were computed using a VDJ recombination model fitted to out-of-frame rearrangements, and the results were checked against IGoR. A later analysis scored TCR-TCR, TCR-HLA and TCR-CMV co-occurrence with hypergeometric tests, applying a repertoire-size bias correction to TCR pairs. A later analysis estimated false discovery rates by permuting HLA or CMV assignments 20 times. In a later analysis, co-occurring TCRs were grouped using DBSCAN, with TCRdist sequence similarity added in when clustering inside HLA-allele-positive subsets. Repertoires with fewer than 30,000 or more than 120,000 public chains, plus five repertoires with anomalous nucleotide sharing, were excluded from co-occurrence clustering. TCRdb retrieved this table from immuneACCESS and kept in-frame rearrangements only. Not all clones are present; in checked studies, unresolved V genes account for under half, and no reason is known for the remainder. V and J calls and clone size come straight from that table; D and trimming were deduced from the DNA. The data table for this sample lists approximately 180,000 clones. Jointly, the top ten make up roughly 6.7% of the sample.

The data belong to a study of cytomegalovirus exposure and HLA in healthy donors (TCRdb year 2017). Broadly, across the study: An earlier analysis of several hundred of the donors reported about 300 Gb of sequence data and 90 million to 120 million unique TCR beta sequences obtained from some 200 million T cells. An early release covering roughly 600 HLA-typed donors comprised approximately 300 gigabases of sequencing data and around 86 million unique TCR sequences. The genetic ancestry cluster associated with self-reported Caucasian donors included over 65% of the 398 genotyped donors. The study aimed to test whether signatures of past pathogen exposure could be identified by cataloging public T cell receptors. The study used immunosequencing to profile the T cell repertoires of approximately 650 subjects and linked those repertoires to cytomegalovirus serostatus. A separate validation cohort of roughly 130 different subjects was used in addition to the roughly 640-subject first cohort. To predict cytomegalovirus infection status, the study combined high-throughput TCR immunosequencing, statistical association of individual TCRs with disease status, and machine learning. In a later analysis, previously published TCR beta repertoires from 550 to 700 donors were re-analyzed and high-resolution HLA genotyping was added so that TCR occurrence patterns could be studied. Rather than drawing on any new phenotypic data, the later analysis identified candidate immune exposures from TCR beta sequences and the way those sequences occurred across donors. To decide whether each TCR beta V gene segment behaved as functional or pseudogenic, an earlier analysis of some 600 of the donors relied on high-throughput TCR beta sequencing. Donor age, sex, ethnicity and CMV serostatus were compiled together with the repertoire data. A later genetic analysis used genome-wide SNP genotypes for about 60% of the roughly 700 donors, treating that subset as a discovery cohort. All discovery cohort repertoires had been generated using a single sequencing platform. Both class I and class II loci were covered by HLA typing, at four-digit resolution. Typing coverage differed by locus: A, B, C, DRB1 and DQB1 were typed in roughly 620-630 donors, DQA1 in about 510, DPA1 in over 600, and DPB1 in 472. Several DR-DQ haplotypes were handled as single units for association and clustering, since linkage in the cohort was strong. On average, about 200,000 unique TCR beta nucleotide sequences were sequenced per donor among 398 genotyped donors of the cohort, with approximately 18% of those sequences being non-productive. The investigation overall reported the following: In a later analysis, most CMV-associated TCR beta chains were found to appear HLA-restricted, with HLA associations seemingly driven largely by CMV exposure. The 87-base-pair reads could not distinguish some IMGT-functional V segments, including TRBV6-2 and TRBV6-3, so those segments were excluded. In both the original and validation cohorts, the classifier was reported to diagnose cytomegalovirus status with high specificity and sensitivity. A further reported finding was that TCR beta sequences accurately predicted the HLA-A and HLA-B alleles for most subjects in the first cohort. Roughly uniform sequencing depth across donors was assumed in presence/absence analyses, although this assumption may not hold. Across donors, most TCR sequences were observed very rarely, whereas some public TCRs were present in many individuals. About 17 rarely observed V segments, including chromosome 9 orphons, were excluded from the earlier analysis of just under 600 of the donors because counts were too low. In a later analysis, HLA-associated TCR beta chains were found to be more clonally expanded and to have lower generation probabilities than equally common non-associated chains. In vitro tests confirmed that three of the cytomegalovirus-associated TCR beta chains recognize cytomegalovirus antigens. In an earlier analysis of around 500 of the donors, most TCR beta V segments appeared in productive rearrangements about 90% or about 30% of the time, broadly matching IMGT annotations. According to the authors, the approach could potentially be generalized to other disease states and immunological phenotypes. Because HLA typing was missing for some donors at each locus, association tests included only the typed subset. The sequencing pipeline was judged likely to have produced a cluster of highly shared sequence variants as a technical artifact. A total of roughly 160 TCR beta chains were listed by the study as associated with cytomegalovirus. In a later genetic analysis, a missense DCLRE1C variant was associated with V-gene and J-gene trimming of TCR beta chains, and the association was replicated in an independent cohort. At a false discovery rate of 0.05, a later analysis linked around 15,000 TCR beta sequences to specific HLA alleles. Immune exposure information for the cohort was limited to CMV serostatus. According to a later analysis, parvovirus B19, influenza, CMV and Epstein-Barr virus appeared linked to several top co-occurrence clusters. When HLA alleles, especially DR and DQ, strongly co-occurred, attributing TCR associations to individual alleles was difficult. The cohort was sequenced for TCR beta chains only, and without alpha or paired-chain data the features that could be detected were limited. In a later analysis, TCR association rates were found to vary across HLA loci, with the most associated TCRs seen for DRB1 alleles and the fewest for HLA-C alleles. Compared with the roughly 600-donor mean, donors in an Asian-associated ancestry cluster had fewer N-insertions in productive TCRs, according to a later genetic analysis. Correlated functional status among segregating V segments might reflect linkage disequilibrium, but an unknown experimental factor could not be ruled out.

Trimming costs V 3 bases and J 6 bases, and their ends lie 11 bases apart. Based on the germline V gene (reference sequence), the CDR1 and CDR2 sequences are LNHDA and SQIVND. The CDR3 spans 13 residues, from the cysteine through the phenylalanine. Only the CDR3 portion is preserved as DNA: 39 bases, with reading frame beginning at the first base. The cohort consisted of fewer than 700 healthy bone marrow donors. At the time of sampling, every cohort member was nominally healthy, though immune exposures that went unrecorded were likely present. The donor was CMV seronegative and was included in the group of a few hundred seronegative cohort members. A peripheral blood sample was collected from each donor, and TCR beta sequencing was performed on peripheral blood mononuclear cells. Genomic DNA was extracted from the blood cell samples with the Qiagen DNeasy Blood Extraction Kit.

The chain joins TRBV19 to TRBJ1-1, with no confident D gene call. The sequencing sample was made of PBMCs. The origin of this receptor is a man aged 25 to 40 in good health and CMV-seronegative. This receptor carries the CDR3 CASSIAVSPEAFF. The DNA sequence is as follows: TGTGCCAGTAGTATTGCGGTATCCCCTGAAGCTTTCTTT.